Below are 19 T cell receptor beta chains sequenced from a single sample in a study of blood T cells in healthy people across ages. PCR was performed a second time for about 6 to 11 cycles using a sample-barcoded 5' primer and a J-beta primer mix. TCRdb independently ran MiXCR on the 5' RACE reads; one entry per CDR3 protein. Seen here are about 1,800,000 distinct CDR3 sequences, roughly 30% observed once, and the top ten hold 7% to 9%. Sequences were obtained from blood. Receptors were obtained from a woman aged 30 to 39 in good health.

The genes are TRBV13 and TRBJ2-3; D is perhaps TRBD1 (5 bases). Trimming took 8 bases from V and 3 from J, leaving 15 bases between them. Per germline, CDR1 PRHDT and CDR2 FYEKMQ (reference sequence). This CDR3 is 14 amino acids long. The chain's CDR3 is CASGARAGTDTQYF. The CDR3 nucleotides are TGTGCCAGCGGAGCCAGGGCTGGGACAGATACGCAGTATTTT.

The table lists this clonotype with many counts. This sequence joins TRBV27 and TRBJ2-4, with 7 bases that match TRBD1. V trimming: 0 bases; J trimming: 6 bases; junction bases outside the gene matches: 5. Germline V CDR1 and CDR2: MNHEY, SMNVEV (reference sequence). The CDR3 has 15 residues. The CDR3 sequence: CASSLSKGATNIQYF. The DNA for the CDR3 is TGTGCCAGCAGTTTATCGAAGGGGGCGACAAACATTCAGTACTTC.

A few counts support this clonotype. The chain links TRBV6-6 to TRBJ2-7, with 9 bases matching TRBD2. The trim removed 6 bases at V and 5 bases at J, leaving 14 bases unmatched. The germline V gene has CDR1 MNHNY and CDR2 SVGAGI (reference sequence). There are 16 residues in the CDR3. This CDR3 reads CASSYGSGRGSDEQYF. The CDR3 coding sequence is TGTGCCAGCAGCTACGGTAGCGGGAGAGGATCGGACGAGCAGTACTTC.

This clonotype occurred a few times. The gene calls are TRBV12-3 or TRBV12-4 and TRBJ1-6; D unclear. This CDR3 is built from 12 residues. V was shortened by 6 bases and J by 9 bases, with 9 bases between the two germline ends. The CDR3 spells CASRLFLSPLHF. DNA of the CDR3: TGTGCCAGCAGACTGTTCCTTTCACCCCTCCACTTT.

This clonotype came up many times. The rearrangement links TRBV4-1 to TRBJ2-4; no definite D call. The CDR3 length is 17 residues. Germline CDR1 MGHRA, CDR2 YSYEKL. Trimming removed 2 bases from V and 1 base from J, with 15 bases in between. The CDR3: CASSQTVGDGAKNIQYF. The CDR3 region has the DNA TGCGCCAGCAGCCAAACAGTCGGAGATGGGGCCAAAAACATTCAGTACTTC.

This clonotype was seen only a few times. V gene TRBV27 combines with J gene TRBJ1-2, with TRBD1 as a possible D gene (5 bases). The germline V gene encodes CDR1 MNHEY and CDR2 SMNVEV (reference sequence). V was cut by 5 bases and J by 6 bases, with 25 bases left in between. The CDR3 contains 17 residues. The CDR3: CASSQTPSGEILDGYTF. The CDR3 DNA sequence: TGTGCCAGCAGTCAAACCCCGTCGGGGGAGATTCTGGATGGCTACACCTTC.

This clonotype has more than one count but fewer than ten. The chain uses TRBV6-5 and TRBJ2-1; maybe TRBD1 (5 bases). Germline V gives CDR1 MNHEY, CDR2 SVGAGI. Deletions cut 2 bases from V and 6 bases from J, with 14 bases between. This CDR3 region has 15 residues. CDR3 loop: CASSYRQGTVNEQFF. CDR3 coding DNA: TGTGCCAGCAGTTACCGGCAGGGAACCGTCAATGAGCAGTTCTTC.

A note on this clonotype: A much larger clone lies one base from this, so it may be a read error. The genes are TRBV29-1 and TRBJ2-7; maybe TRBD2 (5 bases). With 6 bases removed from V and 3 bases from J, the gap between germline ends came to 12 bases. Germline values: CDR1 SQVTM, CDR2 ANQGSEA. The CDR3 has 12 residues. The CDR3 here is CSVMTEGYEQYF. CDR3 coding DNA: TGCAGCGTGATGACTGAGGGCTACGAGCAGTACTTC.

The rearrangement links TRBV5-1 to TRBJ1-5; D unclear. CDR1 SGHRS and CDR2 YFSETQ come from the germline V gene. Trimming shortened V by 4 bases and J by 7 bases, and 15 bases separated the two germline ends. CDR3 length equals 14 residues. This CDR3 is CASSADGSGQPQHF. CDR3 sequence (DNA): TGCGCCAGCAGCGCAGACGGATCGGGACAGCCCCAGCATTTT.

This clonotype was seen a handful of times. Germline and junction disagree at one end, which may indicate a read error. The gene calls are TRBV5-1 and TRBJ2-5, with D possibly being TRBD2 (7 bases). Germline V gene data show CDR1 as SGHRS and CDR2 as YFSETQ. The CDR3 runs 14 residues. The CDR3 bases are TGCCCCAGCAGAGGGGGGGACGGGCAAGAGACCCAGTACTTC. Protein sequence: CPSRGGDGQETQYF.

Concerning this clonotype: A much bigger clone sits one base away, suggesting this may be a read error. The chain joins TRBV20-1 to TRBJ2-1, with D perhaps assigned TRBD1 or TRBD2 (6 bases each). Trimming shortened V by 3 bases and J by 5 bases, and 14 bases separated the two germline ends. The CDR3 is made up of 14 amino acids. Germline CDR1 is DFQATT and CDR2 is SNEGSKA (reference sequence). DNA of the CDR3: TGCAGTGCTAGTAGGGGGAGGACCCACAATGAGCAGTTCTTC. It specifies CSASRGRTHNEQFF.

Notes on this clonotype: This may come from a read error, since a much larger clone is one base off. The CDR3 DNA is TGTGCCAGCAGTGTAGACAGCTACCATTTCTCTGGGGCCAACGTCCTGACTTTC. Translation gives CASSVDSYHFSGANVLTF. The chain is built from TRBV25-1 and TRBJ2-6; D may be TRBD1 (5 bases). Germline lookup yields CDR1 MGHDK and CDR2 SYGVNS. The V end was cut by 4 bases, the J end by 0 bases, with 16 bases between. This CDR3 comprises 18 residues. Full variable domain (rest looked up from reference TRBV25-1 and TRBJ2-6): EADIYQTPRYLVIGTGKKITLECSQTMGHDKMYWYQQDPGMELHLIHYSYGVNSTEKGDLSSESTVSRIRTEHFPLTLESARPSHTSQYLCASSVDSYHFSGANVLTFGAGSRLTVL.

The chain recombines TRBV30 with TRBJ2-3; 10 bases align to TRBD1. CDR3 length equals 13 residues. Germline V gene data show CDR1 as GTSNPN and CDR2 as SVGIG (reference sequence). The junction had 3 bases not matched to a gene; V was cut back by 1 base and J by 8 bases. The CDR3 DNA follows: TGTGCCTGGAGTGGGACAGGGGGAGTTACGCAGTATTTT. Protein: CAWSGTGGVTQYF.

The rearrangement links TRBV4-1 to TRBJ1-4; perhaps TRBD1 as D (5 bases). V was clipped by 0 bases and J by 1 base, with 9 bases between them. Looked up from germline, CDR1 is MGHRA and CDR2 is YSYEKL. The CDR3 loop spans 16 amino acids. The DNA for the CDR3 is TGCGCCAGCAGCCAAGAGTACGGGGGAACTAATGAAAAACTGTTTTTT. Protein product: CASSQEYGGTNEKLFF.

This clonotype was recorded many times. V usage is TRBV12-3 or TRBV12-4 and J usage is TRBJ2-1, with D perhaps TRBD2 (7 bases). Trimming shortened V by 11 bases and J by 5 bases, and 19 bases separated the two germline ends. The CDR3 sequence is 14 residues long. The CDR3 protein is CACAKSGDNNEQFF. In nucleotides, the CDR3 is TGTGCCTGCGCAAAGAGCGGGGACAACAATGAGCAGTTCTTC.

This clonotype appeared once. J is TRBJ1-5 and V is TRBV19; 9 nucleotides align to TRBD1. Germline-derived CDR1 and CDR2 are LNHDA and SQIVND (reference sequence). The CDR3 length is 14 residues. After removal of 5 bases from V and 6 bases from J, the junction contained 5 bases not matched to a gene. The CDR3 DNA reads TGTGCCAGTAGTCGGACAGGGGACGTTCAGCCCCAGCATTTT. It yields the protein CASSRTGDVQPQHF.

This clonotype was seen many times. The chain uses TRBV12-3 or TRBV12-4 and TRBJ2-7; 7 bases fit TRBD1. V dropped 6 bases and J dropped 9; count of bases not matched to a gene: 14. The CDR3 length is 14 residues. For the CDR3, the DNA is TGTGCCAGCAGCGGGACAGCTTCTCCCTACTCGCAGTACTTC. Protein sequence: CASSGTASPYSQYF.

This clonotype has more than one count but fewer than ten. V usage is TRBV19 and J usage is TRBJ1-1; 9 bases are a match to TRBD1. The germline V gene has CDR1 LNHDA and CDR2 SQIVND (reference sequence). J gave up 5 bases and V 10 bases, and 14 bases lay outside the gene matches. The CDR3 totals 15 residues. The CDR3 sequence: CATRLGTGRYTEAFF. The CDR3 DNA is TGTGCCACAAGACTTGGGACAGGGCGGTATACTGAAGCTTTCTTT.

CDR3 nucleotide sequence: TGTGCCAGCAGTTTATTTGGGACAGGGAAAGTCTACGAGCAGTACTTC. Translated, it gives CASSLFGTGKVYEQYF. The chain links TRBV27 to TRBJ2-7; TRBD1 agrees at 9 bases. V lost 1 base to trimming and J lost 3 bases; unmatched junction nucleotides: 7. CDR1 MNHEY and CDR2 SMNVEV come from the germline V gene (reference sequence). This CDR3 contains 16 residues.